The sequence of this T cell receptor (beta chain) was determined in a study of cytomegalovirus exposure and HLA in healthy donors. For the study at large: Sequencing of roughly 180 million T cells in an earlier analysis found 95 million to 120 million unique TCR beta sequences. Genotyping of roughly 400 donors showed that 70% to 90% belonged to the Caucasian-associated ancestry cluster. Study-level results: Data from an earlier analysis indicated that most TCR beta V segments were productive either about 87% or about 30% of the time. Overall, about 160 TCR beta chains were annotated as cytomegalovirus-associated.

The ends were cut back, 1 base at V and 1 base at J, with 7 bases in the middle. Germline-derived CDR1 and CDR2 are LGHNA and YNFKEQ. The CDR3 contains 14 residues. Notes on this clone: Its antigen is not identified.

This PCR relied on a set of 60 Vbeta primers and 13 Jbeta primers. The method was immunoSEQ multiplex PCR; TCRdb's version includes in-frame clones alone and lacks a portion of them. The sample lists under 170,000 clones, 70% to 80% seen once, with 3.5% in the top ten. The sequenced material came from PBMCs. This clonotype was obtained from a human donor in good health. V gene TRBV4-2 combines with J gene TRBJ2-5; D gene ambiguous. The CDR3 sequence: CASSQVAVQETQYF. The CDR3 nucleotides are TGTGCCAGCAGCCAAGTTGCGGTCCAAGAGACCCAGTACTTC.